The 18 T cell receptor beta chains reported below all come from one sample, sequenced in a study of T cell changes during pregnancy in multiple sclerosis. Measured with immunoSEQ multiplex PCR; TCRdb has only the in-frame clones, and not every one. This table holds over 45,000 clones, 85% to 90% found once. Sequenced here: peripheral blood, sampled in the first trimester of pregnancy. These receptors originate from a female donor in good health, enrolled as a control in a pregnancy study.

This clone was counted a single time. The genes are TRBV7-9 and TRBJ2-1; D ambiguous. The germline V gene has CDR1 SEHNR and CDR2 FQNEAQ (reference sequence). The germline V and J ends were trimmed by 5 bases and 0 bases, with 8 bases remaining between them. The CDR3 runs to 14 residues. In DNA form, the CDR3 reads TGTGCCAGCAGCCTGCTGAGCTCCTACAATGAGCAGTTCTTC. It is translated as CASSLLSSYNEQFF.

This clone has only one observation. The V and J genes are TRBV5-1 and TRBJ2-5, with TRBD2 matching 8 bases. Germline V gene lookup returns CDR1 SGHRS and CDR2 YFSETQ. The V segment lost 4 bases and the J segment 1 base; nucleotides outside the gene matches: 6. CDR3 length equals 15 residues. CDR3 residues: CASSTLSGIQETQYF. Here the CDR3 DNA reads TGCGCCAGCAGCACACTTAGCGGGATCCAAGAGACCCAGTACTTC.

The rearrangement joins TRBV9 to TRBJ2-5; 8 bases match TRBD1. Losses at the gene ends were 3 bases for V and 4 bases for J; bases not matched to a gene: 11. The germline gives CDR1 SGDLS, CDR2 YYNGEE. This CDR3 has 16 amino acids. The CDR3 nucleotides read TGTGCCAGCAGCGGCTATGACAGGGGTTGGGGAGAGACCCAGTACTTC. Translating gives CASSGYDRGWGETQYF.

The chain combines TRBV19 with TRBJ1-2, with 9 bases identical to TRBD1. CDR3 length equals 19 residues. Trimming at V came to 6 bases and at J to 4 bases, leaving 21 bases not matched to a gene. In germline, CDR1 is LNHDA, CDR2 SQIVND (reference sequence). The CDR3 DNA follows: TGTGCCAGTAGCCCAAGATACACCCGGACAGGGGCAATGATCTATGGCTACACCTTC. This codes for CASSPRYTRTGAMIYGYTF.

The rearrangement uses TRBV2 and TRBJ2-1; TRBD1 is a possible D gene (6 bases). Germline CDR1 is SNHLY and CDR2 is FYNNEI. With 7 bases removed from V and 5 bases from J, the gap between germline ends came to 9 bases. There are 12 residues in the CDR3. In nucleotides, the CDR3 is TGTGCCAGCAACACAGGGAACAATGAGCAGTTCTTC. This codes for CASNTGNNEQFF.

This CDR3 reads CASSPFLASLANEQFF. The CDR3, as DNA: TGCGCCAGCAGCCCCTTCCTAGCGAGTTTAGCGAATGAGCAGTTCTTC. The chain couples TRBV4-1 to TRBJ2-1, with D possibly being TRBD2 (6 bases). Trimming cost V 4 bases and J 7 bases, with 20 bases left between them. The germline V gene has CDR1 MGHRA and CDR2 YSYEKL. The CDR3 extends over 16 amino acids.

The chain combines TRBV28 with TRBJ1-2, with 7 bases lining up with TRBD1. The germline V gene encodes CDR1 MDHEN and CDR2 SYDVKM. The ends lost 6 bases at V and 4 bases at J; junction bases unmatched: 8. The CDR3 length is 14 residues. The chain's CDR3 is CASSPDPGGYGYTF. Here the CDR3 DNA reads TGTGCCAGCAGCCCCGACCCAGGGGGCTATGGCTACACCTTC.

This clone qualifies as medium-sized. The gene calls are TRBV15 and TRBJ2-3; TRBD2 might be the D (7 bases). The CDR3 length is 15 residues. Deletions cut 0 bases from V and 2 bases from J, with 9 bases between. Germline V gives CDR1 LNHNV, CDR2 YYDKDF (reference sequence). The CDR3 loop reads CATSRDGGATDTQYF. CDR3 DNA: TGTGCCACCAGCAGAGATGGGGGGGCCACAGATACGCAGTATTTT.

The CDR3 protein is CASSPQVTGNTEAFF. CDR3 DNA: TGCGCCAGCAGCCCCCAGGTGACAGGGAACACTGAAGCTTTCTTT. This rearrangement joins TRBV5-1 to TRBJ1-1; a weak D match, TRBD1 (6 bases). V lost 4 bases and J lost 1, with 14 bases in between. Germline V lookup: CDR1 SGHRS, CDR2 YFSETQ. The CDR3 is 15 residues long.

V is TRBV4-3 and J is TRBJ2-3; TRBD2 matches 9 bases. Germline V gene data show CDR1 as LGHNA and CDR2 as YSLEER. The CDR3 length is 15 residues. V dropped 1 base and J dropped 1; count of bases not matched to a gene: 0. The CDR3 nucleotides read TGCGCCAGCAGCCAAGGCGGGAGGGGCACAGATACGCAGTATTTT. It yields the protein CASSQGGRGTDTQYF.

This chain connects TRBV28 to TRBJ2-5, with TRBD1 identical over 11 bases. V lost 6 bases to trimming and J lost 5 bases; unmatched junction nucleotides: 11. This CDR3 has 16 amino acids. Germline V gene data show CDR1 as MDHEN and CDR2 as SYDVKM. CDR3 sequence (DNA): TGTGCCAGCAGGCCCGGGACAGGGGGTCGGACGGAGACCCAGTACTTC. Its protein is CASRPGTGGRTETQYF.

The chain combines TRBV7-9 with TRBJ2-3; 13 positions match TRBD2. V trimming: 5 bases; J trimming: 4 bases; junction bases outside the gene matches: 3. Germline CDR1 is SEHNR and CDR2 is FQNEAQ (reference sequence). This CDR3 has 15 amino acids. The CDR3 loop reads CASSVGLAGADTQYF. The CDR3 region has the DNA TGTGCCAGCAGCGTCGGACTAGCGGGAGCAGATACGCAGTATTTT. Full variable domain (outside the CDR3, taken from reference TRBV7-9 and TRBJ2-3): DTGVSQNPRHKITKRGQNVTFRCDPISEHNRLYWYRQTLGQGPEFLTYFQNEAQLEKSRLLSDRFSAERPKGSFSTLEIQRTEQGDSAMYLCASSVGLAGADTQYFGPGTRLTVL.

The chain combines TRBV28 with TRBJ1-3, with a tentative D call TRBD1 (6 bases). Germline CDR1 and CDR2: MDHEN and SYDVKM. V was clipped by 5 bases and J by 0 bases, with 14 bases between them. There are 16 residues in the CDR3. The CDR3 coding sequence is TGTGCCAGCAGTCGAAGGGGGGGCACCTCTGGAAACACCATATATTTT. Its translation: CASSRRGGTSGNTIYF. Looking up the rest from reference TRBV28 and TRBJ1-3 gives the full variable domain: DVKVTQSSRYLVKRTGEKVFLECVQDMDHENMFWYRQDPGLGLRLIYFSYDVKMKEKGDIPEGYSVSREKKERFSLILESASTNQTSMYLCASSRRGGTSGNTIYFGEGSWLTVV.

This chain joins TRBV7-9 and TRBJ1-2; TRBD1 might be the D (5 bases). Germline V CDR1 and CDR2: SEHNR, FQNEAQ (reference sequence). Trimming removed 5 bases at V and 3 bases at J, with 10 bases between. The CDR3 sequence is 13 residues long. The CDR3 reads CASSPDSYYGYTF. CDR3 DNA: TGTGCCAGCAGCCCCGACAGCTACTATGGCTACACCTTC.

The chain joins TRBV29-1 to TRBJ1-4, with 7 bases that match TRBD1. The J segment lost 3 bases and the V segment lost 6 bases, leaving 4 bases of the junction unmatched. Germline V gene data show CDR1 as SQVTM and CDR2 as ANQGSEA. The CDR3 is 13 residues long. CDR3 loop: CSVQGVANEKLFF. The CDR3 nucleotides read TGCAGCGTCCAGGGGGTAGCTAATGAAAAACTGTTTTTT.

This chain links TRBV19 with TRBJ1-5, with unresolved D. Trimming removed 3 bases from V and 0 bases from J, with 9 bases in between. Germline V lookup: CDR1 LNHDA, CDR2 SQIVND (reference sequence). This CDR3 is 15 amino acids long. The DNA of the CDR3 is TGTGCCAGTAGTATCGGTACCAATAGCAATCAGCCCCAGCATTTT. Protein product: CASSIGTNSNQPQHF.

This clone came up once. The chain recombines TRBV18 with TRBJ2-1, with D maybe TRBD1 (6 bases). V lost 0 bases, J lost 9 bases, and 12 bases lay in between. The CDR3 sequence is 14 residues long. The germline gives CDR1 KGHSH, CDR2 LQKENI. CDR3: CASSPPLQGGEQFF. The CDR3 nucleotides read TGTGCCAGCTCACCACCACTCCAAGGGGGTGAGCAGTTCTTC.

This chain uses TRBV7-3 with TRBJ2-1, with 11 nucleotides matching TRBD2. The CDR3 length is 15 residues. The germline V gene has CDR1 SGHTA and CDR2 FQGTGA. The V gene end was trimmed by 4 bases and the J gene end by 7 bases; junction bases not matched to a gene: 6. CDR3 nucleotide sequence: TGTGCCAGCAGCTGGGTAGCGGGGGGGGTTAATGAGCAGTTCTTC. Translated, it gives CASSWVAGGVNEQFF.